This T cell receptor beta chain came from a study of neurological immune-mediated disorders. Among the participants, healthy controls were blood bank volunteers in Maryland, USA. This clonotype was seen at least ten times. TCRdb redid the calling of the 5' RACE reads with MiXCR, one entry per CDR3 protein. The sample includes 25,000 to 35,000 distinct CDR3 sequences, approximately 4.4% of them seen just once. Germline values: CDR1 SGHTA, CDR2 FQGNSA. The germline V and J ends were trimmed by 5 bases and 5 bases, with 15 bases remaining between them. The CDR3 runs 14 residues. Sequenced sample: PBMCs. The gene calls are TRBV7-2 and TRBJ2-5; weak D call: TRBD1 (5 bases). The TCR was taken from a man aged 18 to 30 in good health. CDR3 sequence reads: CASSQGGGGETQYF. CDR3 DNA sequence: TGTGCCAGCAGCCAGGGTGGCGGTGGGGAGACCCAGTACTTC. The full variable domain, its missing parts supplied by reference TRBV7-2 and TRBJ2-5, is GAGVSQSPSNKVTEKGKDVELRCDPISGHTALYWYRQSLGQGLEFLIYFQGNSAPDKSGLPSDRFSAERTGGSVSTLTIQRTQQEDSAVYLCASSQGGGGETQYFGPGTRLLVL.